This T cell receptor beta chain appears in the sequencing data of a study of blood T cell repertoires in COVID-19. This CDR3 spans 13 amino acids. Trimming cost V 3 bases and J 0 bases, with 5 bases left between them. In the original processing: Reference gene primer amplification gave nucleated cell count estimates. Method: immunoSEQ multiplex PCR; TCRdb's copy keeps in-frame clones and lacks some. V and J calls and clone size are copied from that table; D and trimming were computed from the DNA. This sample has 53,000 or so clones, with 79% found just once. Specimen: peripheral blood. V and J are TRBV12-3 or TRBV12-4 and TRBJ1-1; D not resolved. This TCR derives from a man aged 55-75 years with acute or convalescent COVID-19. Here the CDR3 DNA reads TGTGCCAGCAGTTTCTCCTTGAACACTGAAGCTTTCTTT. It yields the protein CASSFSLNTEAFF.